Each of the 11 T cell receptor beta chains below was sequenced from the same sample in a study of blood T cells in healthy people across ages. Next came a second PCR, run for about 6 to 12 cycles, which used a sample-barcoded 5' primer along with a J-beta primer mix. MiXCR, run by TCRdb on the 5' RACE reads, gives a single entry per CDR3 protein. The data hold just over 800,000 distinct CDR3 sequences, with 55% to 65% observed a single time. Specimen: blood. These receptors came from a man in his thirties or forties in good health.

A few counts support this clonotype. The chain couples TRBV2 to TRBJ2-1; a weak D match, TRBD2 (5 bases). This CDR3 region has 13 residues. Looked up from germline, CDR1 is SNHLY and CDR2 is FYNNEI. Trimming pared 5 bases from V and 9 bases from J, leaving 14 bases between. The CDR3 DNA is TGTGCCAGCAGTCTCCTCATACGGGGTGAGCAGTTCTTC. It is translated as CASSLLIRGEQFF.

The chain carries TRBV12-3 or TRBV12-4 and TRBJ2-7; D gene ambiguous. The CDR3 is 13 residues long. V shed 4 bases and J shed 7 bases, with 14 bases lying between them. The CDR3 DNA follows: TGTGCCAGCAGTTGGGTTGGGGTGGGGGAGCAGTACTTC. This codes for CASSWVGVGEQYF.

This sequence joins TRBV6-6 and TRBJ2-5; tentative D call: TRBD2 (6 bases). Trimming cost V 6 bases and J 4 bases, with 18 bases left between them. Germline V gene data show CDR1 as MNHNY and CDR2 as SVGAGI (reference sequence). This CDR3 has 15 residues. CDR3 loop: CASRSLLRAGETQYF. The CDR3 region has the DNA TGTGCCAGCAGATCCCTGTTGCGAGCGGGAGAGACCCAGTACTTC.

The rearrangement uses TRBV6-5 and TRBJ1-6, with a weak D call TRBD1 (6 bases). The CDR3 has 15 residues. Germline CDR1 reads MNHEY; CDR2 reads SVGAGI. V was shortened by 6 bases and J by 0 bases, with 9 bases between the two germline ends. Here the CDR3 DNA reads TGTGCCAGCAGCGGGGGCCTCTCCTATAATTCACCCCTCCACTTT. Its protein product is CASSGGLSYNSPLHF.

CDR3 nucleotides: TGTGCCAGCCTAGGACAGAGCTCCTATAATTCACCCCTCCACTTT. Translated, it gives CASLGQSSYNSPLHF. V and J are TRBV25-1 and TRBJ1-6; the D gene is possibly TRBD1 (6 bases). Between the trimmed V and J ends, which lost 8 bases and 0 bases, there was a span of 11 bases. This CDR3 has 15 amino acids. Germline CDR1 reads MGHDK; CDR2 reads SYGVNS.

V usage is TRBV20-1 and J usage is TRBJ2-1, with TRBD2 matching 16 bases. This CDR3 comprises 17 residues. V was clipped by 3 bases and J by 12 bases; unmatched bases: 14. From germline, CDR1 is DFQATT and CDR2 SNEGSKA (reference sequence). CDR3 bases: TGCAGTGCTAGTTCGGGACTAGCGGGGGGGAGCCGGAGTTTGCAGTTCTTC. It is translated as CSASSGLAGGSRSLQFF.

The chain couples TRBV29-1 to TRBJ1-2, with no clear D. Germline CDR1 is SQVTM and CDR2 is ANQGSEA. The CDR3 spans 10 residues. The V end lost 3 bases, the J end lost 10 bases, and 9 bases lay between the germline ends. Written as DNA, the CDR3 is TGCAGCGTTGATTCGCAGGTCTACACCTTC. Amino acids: CSVDSQVYTF.

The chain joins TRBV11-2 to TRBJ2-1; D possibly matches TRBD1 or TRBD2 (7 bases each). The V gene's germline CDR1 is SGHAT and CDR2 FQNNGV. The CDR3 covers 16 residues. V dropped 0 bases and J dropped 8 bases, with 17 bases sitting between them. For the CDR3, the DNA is TGTGCCAGCAGCTTAGATCAGGGGCAGGGGGGGTATGAGCAGTTCTTC. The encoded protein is CASSLDQGQGGYEQFF. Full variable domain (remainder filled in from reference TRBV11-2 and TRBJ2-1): EAGVAQSPRYKIIEKRQSVAFWCNPISGHATLYWYQQILGQGPKLLIQFQNNGVVDDSQLPKDRFSAERLKGVDSTLKIQPAKLEDSAVYLCASSLDQGQGGYEQFFGPGTRLTVL.

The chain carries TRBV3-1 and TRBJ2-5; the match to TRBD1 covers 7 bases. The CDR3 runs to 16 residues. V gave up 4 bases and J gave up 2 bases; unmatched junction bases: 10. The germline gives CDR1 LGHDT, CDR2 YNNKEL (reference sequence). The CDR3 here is CASSRGTVGIQETQYF. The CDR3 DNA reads TGTGCCAGCAGCCGGGGGACAGTGGGGATTCAAGAGACCCAGTACTTC.

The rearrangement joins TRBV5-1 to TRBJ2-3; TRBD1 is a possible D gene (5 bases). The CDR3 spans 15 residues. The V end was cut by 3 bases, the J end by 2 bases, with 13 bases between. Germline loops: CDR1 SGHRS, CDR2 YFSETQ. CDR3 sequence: CASSSAQDLTDTQYF. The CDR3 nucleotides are TGCGCCAGCAGCTCAGCACAGGACCTCACAGATACGCAGTATTTT.

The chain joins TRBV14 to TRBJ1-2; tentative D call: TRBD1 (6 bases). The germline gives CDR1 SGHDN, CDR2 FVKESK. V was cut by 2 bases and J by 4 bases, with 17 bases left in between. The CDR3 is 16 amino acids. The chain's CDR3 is CASSQRGGQSGYGYTF. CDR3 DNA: TGTGCCAGCAGCCAACGTGGGGGCCAAAGCGGCTATGGCTACACCTTC.